This T cell receptor (beta chain) is drawn from a study of T cell responses to AZD1222 COVID-19 vaccine. In the study overall: Recipients boosted at about 4 weeks or about 12 weeks are pooled. Study outcomes and limitations: Nearly half of the spike-specific TCRs reportedly recognize variant regions that carry no mutations.

Data came from immunoSEQ multiplex PCR; TCRdb stores just in-frame clones and leaves some out. The repertoire includes more than 100,000 clones, 85% to 95% of them detected once, and 1.6% sits in the top ten. Trimming took 3 bases from V and 4 from J, leaving 16 bases between them. Germline V lookup: CDR1 SGDLS, CDR2 YYNGEE. The CDR3 totals 15 residues. Worth noting for this clone: What it recognizes is unknown.

This TCR came from an adult in good health. This sequence joins TRBV9 and TRBJ1-1; perhaps TRBD1 as D (6 bases). Sample: peripheral blood, taken on day 0 of AZD1222 vaccination. CDR3 in amino acids: CASSAWQGGGTEAFF. CDR3 sequence (DNA): TGTGCCAGCAGCGCCTGGCAGGGAGGGGGCACTGAAGCTTTCTTT. Full variable domain (rest looked up from reference TRBV9 and TRBJ1-1): DSGVTQTPKHLITATGQRVTLRCSPRSGDLSVYWYQQSLDQGLQFLIQYYNGEERAKGNILERFSAQQFPDLHSELNLSSLELGDSALYFCASSAWQGGGTEAFFGQGTRLTVV.